Presented here are 27 T cell receptor beta chains from one specimen sequenced in a study of blood T cell repertoires in COVID-19. This table comes from immunoSEQ multiplex PCR, and its TCRdb copy is limited to in-frame clones, with some not included. The sample lists about 140,000 clones; about 88% were seen once. The sequenced sample was peripheral blood. The receptor source for this set is a human donor with COVID-19, enrolled during active disease. The donor label of this sample is uncertain.

This chain connects TRBV6-5 to TRBJ2-5; D unclear. The CDR3 contains 13 residues. V was pared by 8 bases and J by 7 bases, with 17 bases between. In germline, CDR1 is MNHEY, CDR2 SVGAGI. CDR3 residues: CASLLRRFGTQYF. The CDR3 nucleotides read TGTGCCAGCCTGTTGAGGAGATTTGGGACCCAGTACTTC.

V is TRBV21-1 and J is TRBJ2-7; no check of the table's D call, TRBD1, against the DNA was made. TRBV21-1 is classified as a pseudogene. The CDR3 totals 14 residues. CDR3 DNA sequence: TGTGCCAGCAGCACCCGACAGGGGGTCTACGAGCAGTACTTC. Protein sequence: CASSTRQGVYEQYF.

The V gene is TRBV6-5, the J gene TRBJ2-5, with 12 bases identical to TRBD2. This CDR3 is 14 amino acids long. The V gene end was trimmed by 8 bases and the J gene end by 2 bases; junction bases not matched to a gene: 3. The germline V gene encodes CDR1 MNHEY and CDR2 SVGAGI. CDR3 DNA: TGTGCCAGCGGACTAGCGGGGAGTCAAGAGACCCAGTACTTC. It encodes CASGLAGSQETQYF.

The chain links TRBV7-3 to TRBJ2-1; 11 nucleotides line up with TRBD1. The V gene end was trimmed by 6 bases and the J gene end by 6 bases; junction bases not matched to a gene: 7. CDR1 and CDR2 (germline): SGHTA, FQGTGA. CDR3 size: 15 residues. This CDR3 reads CASRPGTGGSNEQFF. CDR3 nucleotide sequence: TGTGCCAGCAGGCCCGGGACAGGGGGTTCCAATGAGCAGTTCTTC.

The V call is TRBV5-1, the J call TRBJ2-5; D unclear. The CDR3 totals 13 residues. Germline V CDR1 and CDR2: SGHRS, YFSETQ. V lost 1 base and J lost 5, with 9 bases in between. CDR3 protein: CASSLNVGETQYF. Written as DNA, the CDR3 is TGCGCCAGCAGCTTGAATGTCGGGGAGACCCAGTACTTC.

J is TRBJ1-1 and V is TRBV10-2; D is perhaps TRBD1 (5 bases). The CDR3 contains 15 residues. CDR1 and CDR2 (germline): WSHSY, SAAADI. Between the trimmed V and J ends, which lost 4 bases and 1 base, there was a span of 13 bases. This CDR3 reads CASSGGGGENTEAFF. CDR3 nucleotide sequence: TGCGCCAGCAGTGGGGGCGGGGGGGAGAACACTGAAGCTTTCTTT.

The chain recombines TRBV7-9 with TRBJ2-3; 7 nucleotides line up with TRBD2. Germline V lookup: CDR1 SEHNR, CDR2 FQNEAQ (reference sequence). CDR3 length equals 13 residues. Germline trimming cut 4 bases from V and 3 bases from J; bases unmatched to any gene: 1. The CDR3: CASSSLATDTQYF. The CDR3, as DNA: TGTGCCAGCAGCTCACTAGCGACAGATACGCAGTATTTT.

The chain employs TRBV5-4 and TRBJ2-7, with 11 bases fitting TRBD2. V lost 3 bases to trimming and J lost 1 base; unmatched junction nucleotides: 3. This CDR3 is built from 15 residues. CDR1 and CDR2 (germline): SGHNT, YYREEE (reference sequence). DNA of the CDR3: TGTGCCAGCAGCTCCCTAGCGGGGGGATCCTACGAGCAGTACTTC. This encodes CASSSLAGGSYEQYF.

V usage is TRBV5-1 and J usage is TRBJ2-7; 11 bases agree with TRBD1. The CDR3 has 15 amino acids. V shed 1 base and J 7 bases; nucleotides not matched to a gene: 7. The germline gives CDR1 SGHRS, CDR2 YFSETQ. The CDR3 DNA reads TGCGCCAGCAGCTTGACACGGACAGGGGGCCCGGAGCAGTACTTC. Protein sequence: CASSLTRTGGPEQYF.

CDR3 region: CASSADRGVRNYGYTF. The CDR3 DNA reads as TGTGCCAGCAGTGCGGACAGGGGGGTGCGGAACTATGGCTACACCTTC. The chain couples TRBV25-1 to TRBJ1-2; 10 bases line up with TRBD1. The CDR3 contains 16 residues. Germline V CDR1 and CDR2: MGHDK, SYGVNS. V lost 4 bases, J lost 2 bases, and 7 bases stayed unmatched.

The V and J genes are TRBV6-5 and TRBJ1-2; D remains ambiguous. The V and J ends lost 6 bases and 4 bases respectively, with 6 bases between them. The CDR3 runs 11 residues. CDR1 is MNHEY, CDR2 SVGAGI, per germline. This chain's CDR3 is CASRAVYGYTF. CDR3 nucleotides: TGTGCCAGCAGGGCGGTCTATGGCTACACCTTC.

The rearrangement joins TRBV7-3 to TRBJ2-2; tentatively, D is TRBD2 (6 bases). This CDR3 region has 15 residues. Trimming took 5 bases from V and 0 from J, leaving 10 bases between them. Germline assignment: CDR1 SGHTA and CDR2 FQGTGA. CDR3 in amino acids: CASSSGPANTGELFF. The CDR3 DNA sequence: TGTGCCAGCAGCAGCGGGCCCGCGAACACCGGGGAGCTGTTTTTT.

For the CDR3, the DNA is TGTGCCAGCTCACCAGGTTCCGCGGGGGAAAAACTGTTTTTT. Translating it yields CASSPGSAGEKLFF. The chain recombines TRBV18 with TRBJ1-4; unclear D gene. Germline V gene lookup returns CDR1 KGHSH and CDR2 LQKENI. Trimming cost V 2 bases and J 8 bases, with 12 bases left between them. This CDR3 region has 14 residues.

The V gene is TRBV18, the J gene TRBJ2-5; 7 bases are a match to TRBD1. With V trimmed by 3 bases and J by 5 bases, 6 bases remained unmatched. Germline V gene lookup returns CDR1 KGHSH and CDR2 LQKENI. The CDR3 runs to 14 residues. The CDR3 here is CASSPTGVFETQYF. In nucleotides, the CDR3 is TGTGCCAGCTCACCTACAGGGGTTTTCGAGACCCAGTACTTC.

The V and J genes are TRBV3-1 (or the pseudogene TRBV3-2) and TRBJ2-1; D possibly corresponds to TRBD2 (5 bases). The CDR3 length is 13 residues. In germline, CDR1 is LGHDT, CDR2 YNNKEL (reference sequence). V was clipped by 4 bases and J by 8 bases, with 12 bases between them. The CDR3 reads CASSRRGFYEQFF. CDR3 nucleotides: TGTGCCAGCAGCCGGCGAGGGTTCTATGAGCAGTTCTTC.

This rearrangement joins TRBV28 to TRBJ1-3; 7 bases align to TRBD1. Trimming removed 8 bases from V and 4 bases from J; junction bases left unmatched: 5. The CDR3 is 13 residues long. Germline V gene lookup returns CDR1 MDHEN and CDR2 SYDVKM. CDR3 DNA: TGTGCCAGCGGGCCGGGACAGGGAAACACCATATATTTT. Residues: CASGPGQGNTIYF. The full variable domain, rest sourced from reference TRBV28 and TRBJ1-3, is DVKVTQSSRYLVKRTGEKVFLECVQDMDHENMFWYRQDPGLGLRLIYFSYDVKMKEKGDIPEGYSVSREKKERFSLILESASTNQTSMYLCASGPGQGNTIYFGEGSWLTVV.

V gene TRBV18 combines with J gene TRBJ2-1; 9 nucleotides align to TRBD2. CDR1 is KGHSH and CDR2 is LQKENI in the germline V gene. This CDR3 region has 15 residues. J lost 6 bases, V lost 1 base, and 4 bases had no gene match. The CDR3 nucleotides read TGTGCCAGCTCACCACGTGGCGGGGGGGCCAATGAGCAGTTCTTC. Amino acid sequence: CASSPRGGGANEQFF.

V usage is TRBV29-1 and J usage is TRBJ2-5; 9 nucleotides match TRBD2. V dropped 6 bases and J dropped 4; count of bases not matched to a gene: 3. Germline V CDR1 and CDR2: SQVTM, ANQGSEA. The CDR3 runs to 12 residues. The CDR3 nucleotides read TGCAGCGTGCGGGGGGGCGCAGAGACCCAGTACTTC. It yields the protein CSVRGGAETQYF.

The chain couples TRBV5-1 to TRBJ2-3, with D hard to call. Looked up from germline, CDR1 is SGHRS and CDR2 is YFSETQ. This CDR3 has 12 residues. Trimming took 5 bases from V and 1 from J, leaving 5 bases between them. The CDR3 reads CASSSGTDTQYF. CDR3 DNA: TGCGCCAGCAGTTCCGGCACAGATACGCAGTATTTT.

Only one count was recorded for this clone. This sequence joins TRBV5-4 and TRBJ2-2, with D possibly TRBD1 on 5 matching bases. The CDR3 runs 16 residues. CDR1 SGHNT and CDR2 YYREEE come from the germline V gene (reference sequence). Trimming took off 0 bases at V and 5 bases at J, with 14 bases between the two ends. Here the CDR3 reads CASSLASRSGTGELFF. For the CDR3, the DNA is TGTGCCAGCAGCTTGGCCTCCCGATCAGGGACCGGGGAGCTGTTTTTT.

This chain uses TRBV19 with TRBJ1-1; no clear D. V was cut by 4 bases and J by 4 bases, with 10 bases left in between. In germline, CDR1 is LNHDA, CDR2 SQIVND (reference sequence). There are 13 residues in the CDR3. The CDR3 nucleotides are TGTGCCAGTAGTACAGGCAGTCGCACTGAAGCTTTCTTT. Residues: CASSTGSRTEAFF.

The rearrangement joins TRBV2 to TRBJ2-1; 7 bases are shared with TRBD1. The J segment lost 6 bases and the V segment lost 2 bases, leaving 7 bases of the junction unmatched. Germline CDR1 is SNHLY and CDR2 is FYNNEI. The CDR3 runs to 15 residues. The CDR3 is CASSERGGNSNEQFF. CDR3 DNA: TGTGCCAGCAGTGAAAGAGGGGGCAACTCCAATGAGCAGTTCTTC.

This chain joins TRBV3-1 (or the pseudogene TRBV3-2) and TRBJ1-3, with D uncertain. Germline CDR1 is LGHDT and CDR2 is YNNKEL (reference sequence). V gave up 1 base and J gave up 1 base, with 8 bases separating them. The CDR3 contains 15 residues. The CDR3 region has the DNA TGTGCCAGCAGCCAAGGCCGGGGATCTGGAAACACCATATATTTT. Translating it yields CASSQGRGSGNTIYF.

The chain has TRBV3-1 (or the pseudogene TRBV3-2) and TRBJ1-2, with 7 positions matching TRBD1. This CDR3 contains 13 residues. Germline CDR1 is LGHDT and CDR2 is YNNKEL (reference sequence). V was pared by 2 bases and J by 8 bases, with 5 bases of the junction left unmatched. The CDR3 spells CASSQQGEKGYTF. CDR3 bases: TGTGCCAGCAGCCAACAGGGGGAAAAAGGCTACACCTTC.

The chain combines TRBV19 with TRBJ1-6; D perhaps matches TRBD1 (6 bases). CDR3 length: 16 amino acids. The ends were cut back, 5 bases at V and 5 bases at J, with 16 bases in the middle. Germline assignment: CDR1 LNHDA and CDR2 SQIVND (reference sequence). The DNA of the CDR3 is TGTGCCAGTAGTTTCGCAGGGGTCGGAAATAATTCACCCCTCCACTTT. This gives the protein CASSFAGVGNNSPLHF. Drawing the rest from reference TRBV19 and TRBJ1-6, the complete variable domain is DGGITQSPKYLFRKEGQNVTLSCEQNLNHDAMYWYRQDPGQGLRLIYYSQIVNDFQKGDIAEGYSVSREKKESFPLTVTSAQKNPTAFYLCASSFAGVGNNSPLHFGNGTRLTVT.

This clone appeared a single time. The gene calls are TRBV7-9 and TRBJ2-2; perhaps TRBD1 as D (6 bases). Germline lookup yields CDR1 SEHNR and CDR2 FQNEAQ (reference sequence). V shed 3 bases and J shed 8 bases, with 13 bases lying between them. There are 14 residues in the CDR3. CDR3 nucleotides: TGTGCCAGCAGCTTGGCCCAGGGGACAGGGGAGCTGTTTTTT. It yields the protein CASSLAQGTGELFF. Full variable domain (remainder filled in from reference TRBV7-9 and TRBJ2-2): DTGVSQNPRHKITKRGQNVTFRCDPISEHNRLYWYRQTLGQGPEFLTYFQNEAQLEKSRLLSDRFSAERPKGSFSTLEIQRTEQGDSAMYLCASSLAQGTGELFFGEGSRLTVL.

This chain connects TRBV27 to TRBJ1-2; 8 positions agree with TRBD1. The V and J ends lost 0 bases and 7 bases, in that order; junction bases with no gene match: 7. The CDR3 runs to 15 residues. Germline V gene lookup returns CDR1 MNHEY and CDR2 SMNVEV (reference sequence). The CDR3 is CASSLSAGGMFGYTF. For the CDR3, the DNA is TGTGCCAGCAGTTTATCAGCAGGGGGCATGTTTGGCTACACCTTC.